This entry lists 9 T cell receptor beta chains sequenced from one sample in a study of OX40 agonist ivuxolimab in advanced cancers. Clones were sequenced by immunoSEQ multiplex PCR, and TCRdb holds only the in-frame ones, with some missing. The data show about 54,000 clones, roughly 91% seen once. The sequencing used CD4+ or CD8+ T cells sorted from blood, collected in a trial of the OX40 agonist ivuxolimab. The receptors were gathered from an adult with an advanced solid tumor such as melanoma, head and neck, liver or kidney cancer.

About this clone itself: Other nucleotide sequences from this sample produce the same CDR3. This rearrangement joins TRBV10-3 to TRBJ1-3, with 10 bases that match TRBD1. The CDR3 is 14 amino acids. Germline V gene lookup returns CDR1 ENHRY and CDR2 SYGVKD. V lost 6 bases and J lost 1; bases outside the gene matches: 0. CDR3 loop: CAIRGQGSGNTIYF. Here the CDR3 DNA reads TGTGCCATCAGGGGACAGGGGTCTGGAAACACCATATATTTT.

The chain has TRBV14 and TRBJ2-7; possibly TRBD1 for D (6 bases). V was cut by 4 bases and J by 4 bases, with 17 bases left in between. The CDR3 extends over 15 amino acids. Per germline, CDR1 SGHDN and CDR2 FVKESK. Here the CDR3 DNA reads TGTGCCAGCAGCCCTCTCGGACAGAGGAGGTACGAGCAGTACTTC. Protein: CASSPLGQRRYEQYF.

The count of this clone is one. This chain links TRBV19 with TRBJ1-5, with TRBD1 as a possible D gene (5 bases). The CDR3 extends over 16 amino acids. Trimming cost V 6 bases and J 5 bases, with 20 bases left between them. Germline V gives CDR1 LNHDA, CDR2 SQIVND (reference sequence). CDR3 region: CASSNLPGRVDQPQHF. Here the CDR3 DNA reads TGTGCCAGTAGCAATTTGCCGGGGCGGGTAGATCAGCCCCAGCATTTT.

The J gene is TRBJ1-4, the V gene TRBV6-1; TRBD1 matches 7 bases. The CDR3 extends over 11 amino acids. Germline-derived CDR1 and CDR2 are MNHNS and SASEGT. Here the CDR3 reads CTTGLNEKLFF. In DNA form, the CDR3 reads TGTACGACAGGGCTTAATGAAAAACTGTTTTTT.

The rearrangement uses TRBV5-5 and TRBJ2-1; maybe TRBD1 (6 bases). V lost 2 bases to trimming and J lost 0 bases, with 12 bases between them. Germline assignment: CDR1 SGHKS and CDR2 YYEKEE (reference sequence). The CDR3 loop spans 16 amino acids. CDR3 sequence (DNA): TGTGCCAGCAGCTTCGGGACACTTAGCTCCTACAATGAGCAGTTCTTC. The encoded protein is CASSFGTLSSYNEQFF.

The rearrangement uses TRBV2 and TRBJ2-5, with 9 bases matching TRBD2. After removal of 6 bases from V and 1 base from J, the junction contained 3 bases not matched to a gene. CDR3 size: 14 residues. CDR1 is SNHLY, CDR2 FYNNEI, per germline. CDR3: CASSVAGAQETQYF. CDR3 sequence (DNA): TGTGCCAGCAGCGTAGCGGGGGCCCAAGAGACCCAGTACTTC. Filled out from reference TRBV2 and TRBJ2-5, the complete variable domain reads EPEVTQTPSHQVTQMGQEVILRCVPISNHLYFYWYRQILGQKVEFLVSFYNNEISEKSEIFDDQFSVERPDGSNFTLKIRSTKLEDSAMYFCASSVAGAQETQYFGPGTRLLVL.

The rearrangement uses TRBV18 and TRBJ1-2; D may be TRBD1 (5 bases). V lost 3 bases and J lost 4, with 15 bases in between. Germline CDR1 and CDR2: KGHSH and LQKENI. This CDR3 comprises 15 residues. The CDR3 DNA reads as TGTGCCAGCTCACCCTCCATGACAGAGAGCTATGGCTACACCTTC. Translating gives CASSPSMTESYGYTF.

The rearrangement uses TRBV5-1 and TRBJ2-1, with D unclear. Deletions cut 0 bases from V and 6 bases from J, with 13 bases between. There are 15 residues in the CDR3. Germline V gives CDR1 SGHRS, CDR2 YFSETQ. In DNA form, the CDR3 reads TGCGCCAGCAGCTTGGAAGGGCAGTTAGGCAATGAGCAGTTCTTC. Amino acid sequence: CASSLEGQLGNEQFF.

By share of the sample, this clone is medium-sized. The V and J genes are TRBV19 and TRBJ1-1; D is uncertain. This CDR3 has 15 amino acids. Germline V gene data show CDR1 as LNHDA and CDR2 as SQIVND (reference sequence). Between the trimmed V and J ends, which lost 1 base and 1 base, there was a span of 10 bases. The CDR3 nucleotides are TGTGCCAGTAGTATAGGTCCCACGGGGAACACTGAAGCTTTCTTT. It encodes CASSIGPTGNTEAFF.